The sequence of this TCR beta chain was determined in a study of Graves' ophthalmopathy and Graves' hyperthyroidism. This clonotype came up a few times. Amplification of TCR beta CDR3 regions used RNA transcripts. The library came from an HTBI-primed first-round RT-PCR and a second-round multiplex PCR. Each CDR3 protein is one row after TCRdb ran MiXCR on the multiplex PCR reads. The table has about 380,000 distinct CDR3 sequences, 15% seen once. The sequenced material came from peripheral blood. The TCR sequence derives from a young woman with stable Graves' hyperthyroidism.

The CDR3 loop reads CASREDPGELFF. In DNA, the CDR3 is TGCGCCAGCAGGGAGGACCCCGGGGAGCTGTTTTTT. The V gene is TRBV5-1, the J gene TRBJ2-2; TRBD2 is a possible D gene (5 bases). The CDR3 sequence is 12 residues long. The V end lost 5 bases, the J end lost 6 bases, and 8 bases lay between the germline ends. Germline CDR1 and CDR2: SGHRS and YFSETQ. Drawing the rest from reference TRBV5-1 and TRBJ2-2, the complete variable domain is KAGVTQTPRYLIKTRGQQVTLSCSPISGHRSVSWYQQTPGQGLQFLFEYFSETQRNKGNFPGRFSGRQFSNSRSEMNVSTLELGDSALYLCASREDPGELFFGEGSRLTVL.